The 21 T cell receptor beta chains reported below all come from one sample, sequenced in a study of OX40 agonist ivuxolimab in advanced cancers. Libraries were prepared by immunoSEQ multiplex PCR; TCRdb keeps only in-frame clonotypes and omits some of them. Among tens of thousands of clones listed, about 81% were seen once. Sequenced material: CD4+ or CD8+ T cells sorted from blood, taken in a trial of the OX40 agonist ivuxolimab. The source of these receptors is an adult with an advanced solid tumor such as melanoma, head and neck, liver or kidney cancer.

The chain uses TRBV28 and TRBJ2-1; 8 nucleotides agree with TRBD1. The CDR3 loop spans 16 amino acids. Germline loops: CDR1 MDHEN, CDR2 SYDVKM. The V gene end was trimmed by 6 bases and the J gene end by 3 bases; junction bases not matched to a gene: 10. CDR3 amino acids: CASSPPTGEDYNEQFF. CDR3 DNA sequence: TGTGCCAGCAGCCCCCCGACAGGGGAGGACTACAATGAGCAGTTCTTC. Variable domain in full (rest from reference TRBV28 and TRBJ2-1): DVKVTQSSRYLVKRTGEKVFLECVQDMDHENMFWYRQDPGLGLRLIYFSYDVKMKEKGDIPEGYSVSREKKERFSLILESASTNQTSMYLCASSPPTGEDYNEQFFGPGTRLTVL.

This clone has just one count. The chain joins TRBV11-2 to TRBJ2-1, with TRBD2 as a possible D gene (5 bases). The CDR3 covers 14 residues. The germline gives CDR1 SGHAT, CDR2 FQNNGV. The V and J ends lost 0 bases and 12 bases respectively, with 15 bases between them. The CDR3 nucleotides read TGTGCCAGCAGCTTAGATCCCTCTCGGGGTGCGCAGTTCTTC. As protein: CASSLDPSRGAQFF.

The chain joins TRBV6-5 to TRBJ2-5; 8 bases align to TRBD2. Germline CDR1 is MNHEY and CDR2 is SVGAGI. Unmatched junction bases numbered 5, after V lost 0 bases and J lost 5 bases. The CDR3 covers 15 residues. CDR3 sequence: CASSYSAGTRETQYF. The DNA for the CDR3 is TGTGCCAGCAGTTACTCGGCAGGGACTAGGGAGACCCAGTACTTC.

The rearrangement uses TRBV7-3 and TRBJ2-3; D assignment may be TRBD1 or TRBD2 (5 bases each). Germline V gene data show CDR1 as SGHTA and CDR2 as FQGTGA. V lost 0 bases to trimming and J lost 1 base, with 8 bases between them. The CDR3 extends over 15 amino acids. CDR3 DNA sequence: TGTGCCAGCAGCTTAACCGGGACCCGCACAGATACGCAGTATTTT. Translation: CASSLTGTRTDTQYF.

The chain couples TRBV5-1 to TRBJ1-2, with D tentatively TRBD1 (5 bases). V dropped 2 bases and J dropped 3 bases, with 14 bases sitting between them. From germline, CDR1 is SGHRS and CDR2 YFSETQ. CDR3 length: 15 residues. The CDR3 nucleotides are TGCGCCAGCAGCTTCGGGGCGGGCCGGGACTATGGCTACACCTTC. It codes for CASSFGAGRDYGYTF. Using reference TRBV5-1 and TRBJ1-2 for the parts outside the CDR3, the full variable domain is KAGVTQTPRYLIKTRGQQVTLSCSPISGHRSVSWYQQTPGQGLQFLFEYFSETQRNKGNFPGRFSGRQFSNSRSEMNVSTLELGDSALYLCASSFGAGRDYGYTFGSGTRLTVV.

The V call is TRBV5-1, the J call TRBJ2-7; 8 bases are shared with TRBD2. After removal of 4 bases from V and 0 bases from J, the junction contained 9 bases not matched to a gene. Per the germline V gene, CDR1 is SGHRS and CDR2 is YFSETQ. This CDR3 is built from 16 residues. Written as DNA, the CDR3 is TGCGCCAGCAGCCCGCGGGAGGCAGCGCGCTCCTACGAGCAGTACTTC. It encodes CASSPREAARSYEQYF. Drawing the rest from reference TRBV5-1 and TRBJ2-7, the complete variable domain is KAGVTQTPRYLIKTRGQQVTLSCSPISGHRSVSWYQQTPGQGLQFLFEYFSETQRNKGNFPGRFSGRQFSNSRSEMNVSTLELGDSALYLCASSPREAARSYEQYFGPGTRLTVT.

V usage is TRBV6-6 and J usage is TRBJ2-1; 9 nucleotides line up with TRBD2. The germline V gene encodes CDR1 MNHNY and CDR2 SVGAGI (reference sequence). V shed 2 bases, J shed 7 bases, and the junction held 9 bases outside the gene matches. CDR3 length equals 16 residues. CDR3: CASSYLSGGPSNEQFF. CDR3 bases: TGTGCCAGCAGTTACCTAAGCGGGGGGCCCAGTAATGAGCAGTTCTTC.

This clone was seen a few times. As DNA, the CDR3 is TGTGCCAGCAGCTTAAAACCCGCTAGCGGGAGTTCCAATGAGCAGTTCTTC. Translation: CASSLKPASGSSNEQFF. The chain joins TRBV7-3 to TRBJ2-1; 10 nucleotides align to TRBD2. The germline V gene encodes CDR1 SGHTA and CDR2 FQGTGA. This CDR3 region has 17 residues. The V gene end was trimmed by 1 base and the J gene end by 6 bases; junction bases not matched to a gene: 9.

J is TRBJ1-1 and V is TRBV7-9, with D maybe TRBD1 (5 bases). The germline V gene encodes CDR1 SEHNR and CDR2 FQNEAQ (reference sequence). V was shortened by 4 bases and J by 10 bases, with 13 bases between the two germline ends. This CDR3 contains 12 residues. Written as DNA, the CDR3 is TGTGCCAGCAGCTCTGACTCCGGGGGAGCTTTCTTT. Amino acid sequence: CASSSDSGGAFF.

The rearrangement uses TRBV7-9 and TRBJ2-5; no clear D gene. V dropped 5 bases and J dropped 5 bases, with 18 bases sitting between them. The CDR3 totals 15 residues. CDR1 SEHNR and CDR2 FQNEAQ come from the germline V gene (reference sequence). CDR3 nucleotide sequence: TGTGCCAGCAGCCTCATAGACCCATCTGGGGAGACCCAGTACTTC. It specifies CASSLIDPSGETQYF.

The V and J genes are TRBV30 and TRBJ2-1; D gene unclear. The CDR3 length is 14 residues. Germline CDR1 GTSNPN, CDR2 SVGIG (reference sequence). Trimming stripped 3 bases from V and 8 bases from J, with 17 bases between. Here the CDR3 reads CAWSRPPLWDEQFF. The CDR3 DNA sequence: TGTGCCTGGAGCCGGCCACCCCTGTGGGATGAGCAGTTCTTC.

The rearrangement uses TRBV19 and TRBJ2-7; 11 positions agree with TRBD2. CDR1 is LNHDA and CDR2 is SQIVND in the germline V gene (reference sequence). Trimming cost V 4 bases and J 0 bases; bases outside gene matches: 2. The CDR3 has 15 residues. The CDR3 DNA reads TGTGCCAGTAGTAACCTAGCGGGGGGCTCCTACGAGCAGTACTTC. It yields the protein CASSNLAGGSYEQYF.

This chain uses TRBV19 with TRBJ2-7, with D uncertain. The CDR3 length is 13 residues. V lost 5 bases, J lost 3 bases, and 11 bases lay in between. The germline gives CDR1 LNHDA, CDR2 SQIVND (reference sequence). The CDR3 is CASSAPGRYEQYF. CDR3 DNA sequence: TGTGCCAGTAGTGCCCCCGGGCGCTACGAGCAGTACTTC.

The chain combines TRBV21-1 with TRBJ1-1. TRBV21-1 is a pseudogene locus. CDR3 length: 17 amino acids. The CDR3 DNA reads as TGTGCCAGCAGAAAACTTTACGTTGTGATGACGAACACTGAAGCTTTCTTT. Encoded protein: CASRKLYVVMTNTEAFF.

As concerns this clone: The junction differs from germline at one of its ends, possibly a read error. V is TRBV28 and J is TRBJ2-5; 7 nucleotides line up with TRBD2. CDR1 and CDR2 from the germline V gene are MDHEN and SYDVKM. This CDR3 is built from 13 residues. The CDR3 DNA follows: TGCGCCAGCAGTTTGGGAGGGAAGGAGACCCAGTACTTC. Protein sequence: CASSLGGKETQYF.

This sequence joins TRBV28 and TRBJ1-4; D is ambiguous. V was shortened by 3 bases and J by 10 bases, with 9 bases between the two germline ends. Germline loops: CDR1 MDHEN, CDR2 SYDVKM. The CDR3 is made up of 12 amino acids. CDR3 loop: CASSLTEGKLFF. CDR3 sequence (DNA): TGTGCCAGCAGTTTGACCGAGGGAAAACTGTTTTTT.

This chain connects TRBV7-2 to TRBJ2-5; 7 bases map to TRBD1. J gave up 7 bases and V 5 bases, and 13 bases lay outside the gene matches. This CDR3 is 15 amino acids long. Germline lookup yields CDR1 SGHTA and CDR2 FQGNSA. The CDR3 DNA follows: TGTGCCAGCAGCCCACTACTACAGGGGACGGGGACCCAGTACTTC. Encoded protein: CASSPLLQGTGTQYF.

Only a few counts were recorded for this clone. The genes are TRBV27 and TRBJ2-3; D call uncertain. The CDR3 has 14 residues. Trimming cost V 0 bases and J 1 base, with 5 bases left between them. Looked up from germline, CDR1 is MNHEY and CDR2 is SMNVEV (reference sequence). The CDR3, as DNA: TGTGCCAGCAGTTTATCGGCTGGCACAGATACGCAGTATTTT. Translation gives CASSLSAGTDTQYF.

The chain combines TRBV5-1 with TRBJ2-5, with D tentatively TRBD1 (6 bases). Germline lookup yields CDR1 SGHRS and CDR2 YFSETQ. The CDR3 totals 14 residues. Trimming cost V 4 bases and J 2 bases, with 12 bases left between them. CDR3 in DNA: TGCGCCAGCAGCCTTAAGACAGGACAAGAGACCCAGTACTTC. It translates to CASSLKTGQETQYF.

Relative to its sample, this clone is medium-sized (0.01 to 0.1%). V gene TRBV7-2 combines with J gene TRBJ1-6; the D is unclear. V was trimmed by 3 bases and J by 14 bases, leaving 23 bases between them. This CDR3 has 16 amino acids. CDR1 and CDR2 from the germline V gene are SGHTA and FQGNSA. CDR3 loop: CASSLIATFTPSTLHF. The CDR3 nucleotides are TGTGCCAGCAGCTTGATTGCAACTTTCACGCCCAGCACCCTCCACTTT.

By share of the sample, this clone is medium-sized. The V and J genes are TRBV6-1 and TRBJ1-5; D might be TRBD1 (6 bases). Looked up from germline, CDR1 is MNHNS and CDR2 is SASEGT. This CDR3 is built from 16 residues. V shed 3 bases and J shed 5 bases, with 17 bases lying between them. The CDR3 DNA reads TGTGCCAGCAGTGACGTCACAGGGAATTGGGATCAGCCCCAGCATTTT. It translates to CASSDVTGNWDQPQHF.